Presented here are 17 T cell receptor beta chains from one specimen sequenced in a study of blood T cell repertoires in COVID-19. Only in-frame clones appear in the TCRdb table, and some are missing; sequencing was by immunoSEQ multiplex PCR. Of roughly 100,000 clones listed, 60% to 85% are singletons. The sequenced sample was peripheral blood. Receptors originate from a woman at least 80 years old with active or convalescent COVID-19.

CDR3 protein: CASSLTSGASTDTQYF. The CDR3 nucleotides are TGTGCCAGCAGCTTAACTAGCGGTGCTAGCACAGATACGCAGTATTTT. This sequence joins TRBV7-6 and TRBJ2-3, with TRBD2 matching over 8 bases. The CDR3 runs 16 residues. With V trimmed by 2 bases and J by 0 bases, 4 bases remained unmatched. CDR1 SGHVS and CDR2 FNYEAQ come from the germline V gene.

This chain links TRBV6-5 with TRBJ1-2; tentatively, D is TRBD1 (6 bases). The CDR3 sequence is 14 residues long. Germline V gene lookup returns CDR1 MNHEY and CDR2 SVGAGI. V dropped 2 bases and J dropped 1 base, with 8 bases sitting between them. The CDR3 sequence is CASSYKQGNYGYTF. The CDR3 DNA is TGTGCCAGCAGTTACAAACAGGGTAACTATGGCTACACCTTC.

The V call is TRBV7-6, the J call TRBJ2-7; D might be TRBD2 (6 bases). Trimming pared 4 bases from V and 5 bases from J, leaving 24 bases between. The germline V gene encodes CDR1 SGHVS and CDR2 FNYEAQ. The CDR3 covers 17 residues. The CDR3 sequence: CASSSIPGPTSYDEQYF. CDR3 coding DNA: TGTGCCAGCAGCTCAATACCGGGACCCACTAGCTACGACGAGCAGTACTTC.

This clone was counted a single time. This chain connects TRBV19 to TRBJ2-7; 7 bases are shared with TRBD1. V was clipped by 4 bases and J by 3 bases; unmatched bases: 6. From germline, CDR1 is LNHDA and CDR2 SQIVND (reference sequence). The CDR3 covers 14 residues. The CDR3 sequence: CASSTPGQIYEQYF. DNA for the CDR3: TGTGCCAGTAGTACGCCGGGACAGATCTACGAGCAGTACTTC.

This chain uses TRBV20-1 with TRBJ1-1; 9 bases fit TRBD1. CDR1 is DFQATT, CDR2 SNEGSKA, per germline (reference sequence). This CDR3 has 13 amino acids. The V gene end was trimmed by 3 bases and the J gene end by 4 bases; junction bases not matched to a gene: 3. CDR3 nucleotide sequence: TGCAGTGCTAGTTGGGACAGGGTCACTGAAGCTTTCTTT. This encodes CSASWDRVTEAFF.

This clone appeared a single time. The chain links TRBV6-5 to TRBJ2-7; D gene uncertain. This CDR3 comprises 12 residues. Germline CDR1 reads MNHEY; CDR2 reads SVGAGI. Trimming pared 5 bases from V and 3 bases from J, leaving 8 bases between. In DNA, the CDR3 is TGTGCCAGCAGTATCCTAGGCTACGAGCAGTACTTC. Its protein product is CASSILGYEQYF.

The chain combines TRBV7-8 with TRBJ1-2; 10 bases map to TRBD1. Germline lookup yields CDR1 SGHVS and CDR2 FQNEAQ. This CDR3 contains 15 residues. After removal of 5 bases from V and 3 bases from J, the junction contained 6 bases not matched to a gene. The CDR3 DNA reads TGTGCCAGCAGCGTCGACAGGGGGCGAGACTATGGCTACACCTTC. This gives the protein CASSVDRGRDYGYTF.

The chain combines TRBV9 with TRBJ1-1; no clear D. The V end lost 0 bases, the J end lost 3 bases, and 12 bases lay between the germline ends. CDR1 and CDR2 from the germline V gene are SGDLS and YYNGEE. The CDR3 totals 15 residues. The CDR3 loop is CASSVVREDHTEAFF. The CDR3, as DNA: TGTGCCAGCAGCGTAGTTAGGGAGGATCACACTGAAGCTTTCTTT. The whole variable domain, filled in from reference TRBV9 and TRBJ1-1, reads DSGVTQTPKHLITATGQRVTLRCSPRSGDLSVYWYQQSLDQGLQFLIQYYNGEERAKGNILERFSAQQFPDLHSELNLSSLELGDSALYFCASSVVREDHTEAFFGQGTRLTVV.

The chain uses TRBV2 and TRBJ2-5, with 8 bases lining up with TRBD1. CDR3 length equals 14 residues. V lost 6 bases and J lost 5; bases outside the gene matches: 8. CDR1 is SNHLY, CDR2 FYNNEI, per germline. The CDR3 region has the DNA TGTGCCAGCAGGGGCGGACAGGGCAGGGAGACCCAGTACTTC. Translating gives CASRGGQGRETQYF.

The genes are TRBV6-4 and TRBJ2-7; 7 nucleotides match TRBD1. The CDR3 covers 15 residues. Looked up from germline, CDR1 is MRHNA and CDR2 is SNTAGT. V lost 6 bases, J lost 0 bases, and 8 bases stayed unmatched. The CDR3 here is CASSPRQGNSYEQYF. The CDR3 DNA is TGTGCCAGCAGCCCCCGACAGGGCAACTCCTACGAGCAGTACTTC.

The CDR3 loop reads CASSSGTTNTGELFF. CDR3 coding DNA: TGTGCCAGCTCCAGCGGGACTACGAACACCGGGGAGCTGTTTTTT. This chain connects TRBV5-4 to TRBJ2-2; 7 nucleotides align to TRBD2. The ends lost 7 bases at V and 0 bases at J; junction bases unmatched: 6. The length of the CDR3 is 15 residues. From germline, CDR1 is SGHNT and CDR2 YYREEE (reference sequence).

Only one count was recorded for this clone. V is TRBV5-1 and J is TRBJ2-5; 9 bases match TRBD2. Trimming removed 0 bases from V and 5 bases from J; junction bases left unmatched: 11. In germline, CDR1 is SGHRS, CDR2 YFSETQ. This CDR3 has 17 amino acids. The CDR3 DNA follows: TGCGCCAGCAGCTTGGAATCTTCTGGCGGGAGGGCGGAGACCCAGTACTTC. Its protein is CASSLESSGGRAETQYF.

This clone turned up a few times. The chain recombines TRBV5-6 with TRBJ1-3; D is possibly TRBD1 (5 bases). Trimming shortened V by 2 bases and J by 0 bases, and 9 bases separated the two germline ends. Per the germline V gene, CDR1 is SGHDT and CDR2 is YYEEEE. The CDR3 sequence is 15 residues long. In DNA, the CDR3 is TGTGCCAGCAGCTTCCAGACAGTCTCTGGAAACACCATATATTTT. Protein sequence: CASSFQTVSGNTIYF.

The chain couples TRBV20-1 to TRBJ2-1, with D perhaps matching TRBD1 (5 bases). Germline V lookup: CDR1 DFQATT, CDR2 SNEGSKA (reference sequence). The CDR3 runs 10 residues. Deletions cut 8 bases from V and 7 bases from J, with 9 bases between. The CDR3, as DNA: TGCAGTCCCCAGGGTAATGAGCAGTTCTTC. Translation: CSPQGNEQFF.

This chain joins TRBV6-5 and TRBJ1-4, with 8 positions matching TRBD1. The germline CDR1 and CDR2 sequences are MNHEY and SVGAGI. This CDR3 contains 14 residues. Trimming at V came to 6 bases and at J to 6 bases, leaving 6 bases not matched to a gene. CDR3 protein: CASRKQGGDEKLFF. CDR3 bases: TGTGCCAGCAGAAAACAGGGGGGGGATGAAAAACTGTTTTTT.

The chain has TRBV12-3 or TRBV12-4 and TRBJ1-1; D remains unclear. The CDR3 runs to 13 residues. Trimming pared 4 bases from V and 4 bases from J, leaving 10 bases between. The CDR3: CASSSGVFTEAFF. CDR3 nucleotides: TGTGCCAGCAGTTCAGGTGTATTCACTGAAGCTTTCTTT.

J is TRBJ1-2 and V is TRBV28; 7 nucleotides agree with TRBD1. The length of the CDR3 is 15 residues. After removal of 7 bases from V and 8 bases from J, the junction contained 16 bases not matched to a gene. Germline V gene sequence: CDR1 MDHEN, CDR2 SYDVKM. The DNA of the CDR3 is TGTGCCAGCACCATATCCCTCAGACAGGGACCCGGCTACACCTTC. Translation: CASTISLRQGPGYTF.